The rows below give T cell receptor beta chains drawn from one sample of a study of blood T cell repertoires in COVID-19. TCRdb's table, derived via immunoSEQ multiplex PCR, lists solely in-frame clones and lacks some. The sample records about 13,000 clones, about 88% being singletons. The sample was peripheral blood. All receptors derive from a human donor in a cohort sampled during active COVID-19. The CDR3 runs from the conserved cysteine through the conserved F or W. D genes are given only for firm matches. The size field is filled for only some rows; it gives once, few, many or a size class.

v_gene	len	abundance	j_gene	d_gene	CDR3aa	CDR3nt
TRBV5-1	15	NA	TRBJ2-7	TRBD1	CASSLYGTGGYEQYF	TGCGCCAGCAGCTTGTACGGGACAGGGGGCTACGAGCAGTACTTC
TRBV18	13	NA	TRBJ2-5	TRBD1	CASSPGQGETQYF	TGTGCCAGCTCACCTGGACAGGGGGAGACCCAGTACTTC
TRBV25-1	14	NA	TRBJ2-5	TRBD2	CASGLRGAEETQYF	TGTGCCAGCGGACTGCGGGGGGCCGAAGAGACCCAGTACTTC
TRBV5-1	15	NA	TRBJ1-6	NA	CASSLGPGIDSPLHF	TGCGCCAGCAGCTTGGGTCCAGGGATCGACTCACCCCTCCACTTT
TRBV30	15	NA	TRBJ2-7	TRBD1	CAWSVTGAISYEQYF	TGTGCCTGGAGTGTAACAGGGGCGATCTCCTACGAGCAGTACTTC
TRBV18	18	NA	TRBJ1-3	NA	CASSPRRGPLSSGNTIYF	TGTGCCAGCTCACCCCGGAGGGGTCCACTGAGCTCTGGAAACACCATATATTTT
TRBV3-1/TRBV3-2	14	NA	TRBJ1-3	NA	CASSQRGSGNTIYF	TGTGCCAGCAGCCAAAGGGGCTCAGGAAACACCATATATTTT
TRBV7-9	17	NA	TRBJ1-1	NA	CASSLWGRTTWNTEAFF	TGTGCCAGCAGCCTATGGGGCAGGACAACATGGAACACTGAAGCTTTCTTT
TRBV9	14	NA	TRBJ1-2	NA	CASTNPGQGYGYTF	TGTGCCAGCACCAACCCCGGGCAGGGGTATGGCTACACCTTC
TRBV6-2/TRBV6-3	17	once	TRBJ1-6	TRBD1	CASSWTVWGQGNSPLHF	TGTGCCAGCAGTTGGACTGTATGGGGACAGGGGAATTCACCCCTCCACTTT
TRBV7-2	14	NA	TRBJ2-7	TRBD1	CASSATGGTYEQYF	TGTGCCAGCAGCGCGACAGGGGGCACGTACGAGCAGTACTTC
TRBV3-1/TRBV3-2	14	NA	TRBJ2-1	TRBD2	CASSHRDYDHEQFF	TGTGCCAGCAGCCACCGGGACTACGACCATGAGCAGTTCTTC
TRBV19	15	NA	TRBJ1-3	NA	CASSFTAGKGNTIYF	TGTGCCAGTAGCTTCACCGCCGGGAAAGGAAACACCATATATTTT